This entry lists 19 T cell receptor beta chains sequenced from one sample in a study of T cell repertoires in cytomegalovirus infection. TCRdb re-called the reads through MiXCR, storing one row per CDR3 protein. The sample has 200,000 to 300,000 distinct CDR3 sequences, 9.1% seen once. The sequenced material came from PBMCs. These receptors came from a human donor in good health (CMV status not recorded). Some clones in this sample may be carry-over from other donors' samples.

This clonotype was picked up many times. The genes are TRBV7-2 and TRBJ1-1, with D perhaps matching TRBD1 (5 bases). This CDR3 comprises 15 residues. CDR1 and CDR2 (germline): SGHTA, FQGNSA. Trimming left V 7 bases short and J 2 bases short, with 17 bases between. In nucleotides, the CDR3 is TGTGCCAGCAACTTTAGGGAGGGGTTAAACACTGAAGCTTTCTTT. Amino acids: CASNFREGLNTEAFF.

Many counts were recorded for this clonotype. This chain uses TRBV7-2 with TRBJ1-5; 9 positions agree with TRBD1. Germline V lookup: CDR1 SGHTA, CDR2 FQGNSA. This CDR3 region has 15 residues. V was clipped by 3 bases and J by 6 bases; unmatched bases: 6. CDR3 DNA sequence: TGTGCCAGCAGCTTTATGACAGGGGGGTTTCAGCCCCAGCATTTT. This encodes CASSFMTGGFQPQHF.

Concerning this clonotype itself: This clone may be a read error of a much larger clone one base away. The genes are TRBV2 and TRBJ2-1, with a weak D call TRBD2 (5 bases). V gave up 5 bases and J gave up 9 bases, with 29 bases separating them. The CDR3 is 18 amino acids. Germline CDR1 reads SNHLY; CDR2 reads FYNNEI. In DNA, the CDR3 is TGTGCCAGCAGTAAGACCCCCCCTGGACTGCGCTGGGTGGGTGAGCAGTTCTTC. This sequence encodes CASSKTPPGLRWVGEQFF.

This chain uses TRBV12-5 with TRBJ1-5, with a possible D match to TRBD1 (6 bases). V gave up 7 bases and J gave up 5 bases, with 18 bases separating them. Germline CDR1 is LGHNT and CDR2 is FRNRAP. The CDR3 totals 15 residues. The DNA of the CDR3 is TGTGCTAGTGCCCCCCCCGGGACACAGCATCAGCCCCAGCATTTT. Its protein is CASAPPGTQHQPQHF.

This clonotype was recorded many times. The chain carries TRBV7-8 and TRBJ2-7, with TRBD1 as a possible D gene (6 bases). Trimming cost V 5 bases and J 0 bases, with 14 bases left between them. Germline assignment: CDR1 SGHVS and CDR2 FQNEAQ. The CDR3 consists of 15 residues. The CDR3 nucleotides read TGTGCCAGCAGCCGTCTGGACAGTAGCTCCTACGAGCAGTACTTC. It translates to CASSRLDSSSYEQYF.

This clonotype was counted at least ten times. The chain joins TRBV7-8 to TRBJ2-6; D gene unclear. Between the trimmed V and J ends, which lost 6 bases and 2 bases, there was a span of 11 bases. Germline V gene sequence: CDR1 SGHVS, CDR2 FQNEAQ. This CDR3 is 15 amino acids long. The CDR3 DNA sequence: TGTGCCAGCAGTCGAGAGCGCCCTGGGGCCAACGTCCTGACTTTC. Protein: CASSRERPGANVLTF. Using reference TRBV7-8 and TRBJ2-6 for the parts outside the CDR3, the full variable domain is GAGVSQSPRYKVAKRGQDVALRCDPISGHVSLFWYQQALGQGPEFLTYFQNEAQLDKSGLPSDRFFAERPEGSVSTLKIQRTQQEDSAVYLCASSRERPGANVLTFGAGSRLTVL.

This clonotype came up many times. The chain has TRBV12-3 or TRBV12-4 and TRBJ2-7; 9 bases are a match to TRBD1. Trimming at V came to 6 bases and at J to 5 bases, leaving 8 bases not matched to a gene. The CDR3 runs to 14 residues. The CDR3 protein is CASRLTGGLNEQYF. The CDR3 DNA follows: TGTGCCAGCAGACTAACAGGGGGCTTAAACGAGCAGTACTTC.

This clonotype showed up many times. V gene TRBV7-9 combines with J gene TRBJ1-2; 10 bases align to TRBD1. Germline CDR1 reads SEHNR; CDR2 reads FQNEAQ (reference sequence). This CDR3 is 14 amino acids long. Trimming took 7 bases from V and 7 from J; bases not matched to a gene: 9. CDR3 DNA: TGTGCCAGCACCCCTGGGACAGGGGTTATTGGCTACACCTTC. As protein: CASTPGTGVIGYTF.

This clonotype was seen at least ten times. V usage is TRBV7-9 and J usage is TRBJ2-4; D call uncertain. V was cut by 5 bases and J by 0 bases, with 14 bases left in between. This CDR3 has 16 amino acids. The V gene's germline CDR1 is SEHNR and CDR2 FQNEAQ (reference sequence). DNA for the CDR3: TGTGCCAGCAGCCCCGTACTCGAGAAAGCCAAAAACATTCAGTACTTC. This translates into CASSPVLEKAKNIQYF.

This clonotype has only a few counts. This sequence joins TRBV15 and TRBJ2-5; 12 bases are a match to TRBD2. Germline CDR1 and CDR2: LNHNV and YYDKDF (reference sequence). The trim removed 1 base at V and 2 bases at J, leaving 11 bases unmatched. CDR3 length equals 19 residues. CDR3 protein: CATSRGQLAGGVGQETQYF. CDR3 DNA: TGTGCCACCAGCAGAGGTCAACTAGCGGGAGGCGTTGGTCAAGAGACCCAGTACTTC.

This chain connects TRBV19 to TRBJ1-5, with D uncertain. Germline-derived CDR1 and CDR2 are LNHDA and SQIVND (reference sequence). CDR3 size: 15 residues. The germline V and J ends were trimmed by 6 bases and 3 bases, with 15 bases remaining between them. The CDR3, as DNA: TGTGCCAGTAGCGGACCGGGTCGCCCCAATCAGCCCCAGCATTTT. Its translation: CASSGPGRPNQPQHF.

This clonotype was counted at least ten times. J is TRBJ1-2 and V is TRBV7-2, with a weak D call TRBD1 (5 bases). Germline V CDR1 and CDR2: SGHTA, FQGNSA. The CDR3 covers 15 residues. The V end was cut by 5 bases, the J end by 4 bases, with 17 bases between. CDR3: CASSGGTARSYGYTF. The DNA for the CDR3 is TGTGCCAGCAGCGGTGGGACTGCGCGATCCTATGGCTACACCTTC.

In this sample, this clonotype turned up many times. V is TRBV7-2 and J is TRBJ2-3; no definite D call. The CDR3 runs to 12 residues. Trimming removed 5 bases at V and 5 bases at J, with 8 bases between. Germline-derived CDR1 and CDR2 are SGHTA and FQGNSA. The CDR3 region is CASSMTRDTQYF. The CDR3 DNA follows: TGTGCCAGCAGCATGACCAGAGATACGCAGTATTTT.

This clonotype was counted ten times or more. V and J are TRBV7-2 and TRBJ1-6; the D gene is possibly TRBD1 (5 bases). Germline lookup yields CDR1 SGHTA and CDR2 FQGNSA. The CDR3 consists of 17 residues. Trimming removed 3 bases from V and 7 bases from J, with 19 bases in between. The CDR3 sequence: CASSLFRSGASNSPLHF. The CDR3 DNA reads TGTGCCAGCAGCTTGTTCCGTTCCGGGGCCAGCAATTCACCCCTCCACTTT.

This clonotype came up a few times. The chain employs TRBV20-1 and TRBJ2-3; 13 positions match TRBD2. V trimming: 3 bases; J trimming: 2 bases; junction bases outside the gene matches: 8. The CDR3 is 17 amino acids. Germline CDR1 and CDR2: DFQATT and SNEGSKA (reference sequence). For the CDR3, the DNA is TGCAGTGCTAGGGACACTAGCGGGGGGGCACCCACAGATACGCAGTATTTT. Translating gives CSARDTSGGAPTDTQYF.

This clonotype occurred many times. The V call is TRBV7-9, the J call TRBJ1-5; 7 bases map to TRBD1. Germline CDR1 is SEHNR and CDR2 is FQNEAQ (reference sequence). With V trimmed by 5 bases and J by 7 bases, 8 bases remained unmatched. CDR3 length: 14 amino acids. The CDR3 DNA follows: TGTGCCAGCAGCGGGCGACAGGGAGAACAGCCCCAGCATTTT. Its translation is CASSGRQGEQPQHF.

This clonotype was observed at least ten times. The chain has TRBV7-2 and TRBJ2-6, with a weak D call TRBD2 (6 bases). Trimming removed 5 bases from V and 3 bases from J, with 14 bases in between. The CDR3 runs to 16 residues. CDR1 and CDR2 (germline): SGHTA, FQGNSA. The CDR3 DNA is TGTGCCAGCAGCCCGAGTCGGGGGAGTGGGGCCAACGTCCTGACTTTC. Residues: CASSPSRGSGANVLTF.

The chain recombines TRBV27 with TRBJ2-5; 8 nucleotides match TRBD1. The V gene's germline CDR1 is MNHEY and CDR2 SMNVEV (reference sequence). The CDR3 has 14 amino acids. Trimming removed 0 bases from V and 6 bases from J; junction bases left unmatched: 3. The chain's CDR3 is CASSLSGTGQTQYF. For the CDR3, the DNA is TGTGCCAGCAGTTTATCCGGGACAGGTCAGACCCAGTACTTC.

This clonotype was observed a few times. This chain links TRBV29-1 with TRBJ1-4, with TRBD1 as a possible D gene (6 bases). Trimming pared 8 bases from V and 8 bases from J, leaving 15 bases between. From germline, CDR1 is SQVTM and CDR2 ANQGSEA. The CDR3 runs 12 residues. CDR3 residues: CSSRQGSEKLFF. CDR3 coding DNA: TGCAGCTCCCGGCAGGGGAGCGAAAAACTGTTTTTT.